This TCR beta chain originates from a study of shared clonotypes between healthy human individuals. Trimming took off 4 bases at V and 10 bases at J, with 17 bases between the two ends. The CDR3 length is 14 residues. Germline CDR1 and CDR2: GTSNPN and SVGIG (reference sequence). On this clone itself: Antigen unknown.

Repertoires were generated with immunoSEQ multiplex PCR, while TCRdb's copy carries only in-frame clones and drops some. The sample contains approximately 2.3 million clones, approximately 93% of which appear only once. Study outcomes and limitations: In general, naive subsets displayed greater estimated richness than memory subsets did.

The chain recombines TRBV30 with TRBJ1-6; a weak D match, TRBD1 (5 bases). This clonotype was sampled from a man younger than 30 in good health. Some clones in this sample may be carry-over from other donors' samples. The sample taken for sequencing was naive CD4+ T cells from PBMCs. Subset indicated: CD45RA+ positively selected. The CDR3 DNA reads TGTGCCTGGACCCAAAGCAGGGTAGGATCACCCCTCCACTTT. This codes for CAWTQSRVGSPLHF.